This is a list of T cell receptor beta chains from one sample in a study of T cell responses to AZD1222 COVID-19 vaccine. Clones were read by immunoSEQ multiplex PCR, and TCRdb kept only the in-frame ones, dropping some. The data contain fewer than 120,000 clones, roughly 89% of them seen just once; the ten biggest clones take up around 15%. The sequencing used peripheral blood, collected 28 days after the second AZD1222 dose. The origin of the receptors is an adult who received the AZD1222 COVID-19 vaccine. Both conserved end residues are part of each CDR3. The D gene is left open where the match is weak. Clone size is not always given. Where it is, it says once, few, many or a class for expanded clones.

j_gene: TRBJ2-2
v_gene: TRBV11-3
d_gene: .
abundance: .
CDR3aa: CASSLDSSGPGELFF
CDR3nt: TGTGCCAGCAGCTTAGATAGCTCCGGACCCGGGGAGCTGTTTTTT

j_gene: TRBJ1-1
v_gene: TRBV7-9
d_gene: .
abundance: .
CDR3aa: CASTPEHNTEAFF
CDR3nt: TGTGCCAGCACCCCAGAACATAACACTGAAGCTTTCTTT

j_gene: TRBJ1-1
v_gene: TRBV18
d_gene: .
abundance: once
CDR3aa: CASSSGGDTEAFF
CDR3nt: TGTGCCAGCTCTTCTGGCGGCGACACTGAAGCTTTCTTT

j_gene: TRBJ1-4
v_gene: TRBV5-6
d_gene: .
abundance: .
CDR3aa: CASSYAGGEKLFF
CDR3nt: TGTGCCAGCAGCTATGCCGGTGGGGAAAAACTGTTTTTT

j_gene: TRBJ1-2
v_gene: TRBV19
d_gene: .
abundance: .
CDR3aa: CASSQQGVFRGYTF
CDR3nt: TGTGCCAGTAGTCAACAGGGCGTTTTCAGGGGCTACACCTTC

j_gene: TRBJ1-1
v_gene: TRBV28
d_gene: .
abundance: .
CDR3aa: CASSLEFGGTGTEAFF
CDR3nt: TGTGCCAGCAGTTTAGAGTTCGGGGGAACTGGGACTGAAGCTTTCTTT

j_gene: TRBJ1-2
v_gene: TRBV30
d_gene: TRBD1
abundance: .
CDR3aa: CARHSGGAEGYTF
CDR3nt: TGTGCCCGACACTCAGGGGGGGCGGAGGGCTACACCTTC

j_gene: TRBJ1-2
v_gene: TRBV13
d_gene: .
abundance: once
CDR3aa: CASSSNRVYGYTF
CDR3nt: TGTGCCAGCAGCTCCAACAGGGTCTATGGCTACACCTTC

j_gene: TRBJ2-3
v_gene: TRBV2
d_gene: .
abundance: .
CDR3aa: CASQTLTSTDTQYF
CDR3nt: TGTGCCAGCCAGACACTCACTAGCACAGATACGCAGTATTTT

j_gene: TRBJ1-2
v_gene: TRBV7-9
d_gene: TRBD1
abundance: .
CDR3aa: CASSPRRTGGDYGYTF
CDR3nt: TGTGCCAGCAGCCCCCGACGGACAGGGGGCGACTATGGCTACACCTTC

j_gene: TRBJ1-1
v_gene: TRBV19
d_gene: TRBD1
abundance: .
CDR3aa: CASTTLGQGATEAFF
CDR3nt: TGTGCCAGTACCACCCTGGGGCAGGGGGCGACTGAAGCTTTCTTT

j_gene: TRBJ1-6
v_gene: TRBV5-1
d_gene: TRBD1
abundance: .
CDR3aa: CASSEGQGFNGSPLHF
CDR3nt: TGCGCCAGCAGCGAAGGACAGGGTTTCAATGGATCACCCCTCCACTTT

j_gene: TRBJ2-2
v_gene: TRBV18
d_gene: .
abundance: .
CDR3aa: CASSPRLVRTNTGELFF
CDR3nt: TGTGCCAGCTCACCAAGACTAGTCAGGACGAACACCGGGGAGCTGTTTTTT

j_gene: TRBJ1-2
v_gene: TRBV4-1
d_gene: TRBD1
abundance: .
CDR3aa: CASSRTGGATWGYTF
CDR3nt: TGCGCCAGCAGCCGCACAGGGGGCGCAACCTGGGGCTACACCTTC

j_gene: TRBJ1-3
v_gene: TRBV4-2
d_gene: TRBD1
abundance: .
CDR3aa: CASSQEDRFSGNTIYF
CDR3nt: TGTGCCAGCAGCCAAGAGGACAGGTTCTCTGGAAACACCATATATTTT

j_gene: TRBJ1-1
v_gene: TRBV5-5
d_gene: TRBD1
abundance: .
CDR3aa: CASSFTGDTEAFF
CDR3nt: TGTGCCAGCAGCTTTACAGGGGACACTGAAGCTTTCTTT

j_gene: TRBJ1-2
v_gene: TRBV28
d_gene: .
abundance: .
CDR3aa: CASSLLAGAYGYTF
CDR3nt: TGTGCCAGCAGTTTATTAGCGGGGGCTTATGGCTACACCTTC

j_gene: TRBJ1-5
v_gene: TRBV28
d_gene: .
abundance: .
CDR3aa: CASSLEFPQPQHF
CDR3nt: TGTGCCAGCAGTTTAGAGTTTCCTCAGCCCCAGCATTTT

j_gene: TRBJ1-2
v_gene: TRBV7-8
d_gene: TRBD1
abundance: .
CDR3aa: CASSLGRTGGENYGYTF
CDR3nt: TGTGCCAGCAGCTTAGGCCGGACAGGGGGGGAAAACTATGGCTACACCTTC

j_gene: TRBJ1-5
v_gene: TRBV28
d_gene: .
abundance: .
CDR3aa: CASSLLSDNQPQHF
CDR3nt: TGTGCCAGCAGTTTATTGTCAGATAATCAGCCCCAGCATTTT

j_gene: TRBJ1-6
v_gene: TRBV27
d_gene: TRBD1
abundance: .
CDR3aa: CASSFGTGGYNSPLHF
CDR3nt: TGTGCCAGCAGTTTCGGGACAGGGGGATATAATTCACCCCTCCACTTT

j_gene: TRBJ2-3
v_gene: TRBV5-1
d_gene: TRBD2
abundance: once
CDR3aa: CASSLTSSGRDTQYF
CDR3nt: TGCGCCAGCAGCTTGACCTCTAGCGGGAGGGATACGCAGTATTTT

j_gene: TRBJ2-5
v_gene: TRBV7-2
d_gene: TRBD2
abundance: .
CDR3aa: CASSLGLAEETQYF
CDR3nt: TGTGCCAGCAGCTTAGGACTAGCGGAAGAGACCCAGTACTTC

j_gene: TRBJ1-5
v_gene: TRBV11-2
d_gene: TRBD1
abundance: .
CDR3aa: CASSLTGQQPQHF
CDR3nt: TGTGCCAGCAGCTTGACAGGGCAACAGCCCCAGCATTTT

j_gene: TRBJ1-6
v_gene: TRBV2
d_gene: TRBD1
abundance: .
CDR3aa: CASSEQGASNSPLHF
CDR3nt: TGTGCCAGCAGTGAACAGGGGGCGAGTAATTCACCCCTCCACTTT

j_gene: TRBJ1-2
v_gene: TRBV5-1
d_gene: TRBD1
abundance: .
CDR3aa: CASSPGGTVNYGYTF
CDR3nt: TGCGCCAGCAGCCCAGGAGGGACAGTGAACTATGGCTACACCTTC

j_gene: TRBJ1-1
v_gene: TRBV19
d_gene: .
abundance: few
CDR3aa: CASIRAGKTEAFF
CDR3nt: TGTGCCAGTATCCGGGCAGGGAAGACTGAAGCTTTCTTT

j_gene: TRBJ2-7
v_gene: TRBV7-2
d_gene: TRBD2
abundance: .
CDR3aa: CASSVAGGIYEQYF
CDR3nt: TGTGCCAGCAGCGTAGCGGGGGGCATTTACGAGCAGTACTTC

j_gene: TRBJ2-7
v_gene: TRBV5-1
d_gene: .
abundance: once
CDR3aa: CASSLAELLTYEQYF
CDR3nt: TGCGCCAGCAGCTTGGCCGAACTGCTAACCTACGAGCAGTACTTC

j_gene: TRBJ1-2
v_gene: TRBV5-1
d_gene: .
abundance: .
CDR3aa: CASSLGGDNYGYTF
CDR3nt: TGCGCCAGCAGCTTGGGGGGCGATAACTATGGCTACACCTTC

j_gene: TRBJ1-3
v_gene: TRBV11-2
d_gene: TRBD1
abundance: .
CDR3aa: CASSLGGQGSSSGNTIYF
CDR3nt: TGTGCCAGCAGCTTGGGGGGACAGGGGTCGAGCTCTGGAAACACCATATATTTT

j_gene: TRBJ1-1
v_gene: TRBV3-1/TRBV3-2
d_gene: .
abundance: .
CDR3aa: CASSQTRMGTEAFF
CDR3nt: TGTGCCAGCAGCCAGACTCGAATGGGCACTGAAGCTTTCTTT

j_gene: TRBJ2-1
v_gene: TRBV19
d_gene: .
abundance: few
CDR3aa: CASSIDAGREQFF
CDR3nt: TGTGCCAGTAGTATAGATGCGGGTCGGGAGCAGTTCTTC

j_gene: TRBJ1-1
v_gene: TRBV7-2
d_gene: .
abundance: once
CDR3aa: CASSPSNKNTEAFF
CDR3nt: TGTGCCAGCAGCCCCTCAAATAAGAACACTGAAGCTTTCTTT